Following are 3 T cell receptor beta chains from one sample sequenced in a study of cytomegalovirus exposure and HLA in healthy donors. The PCR used 60 Vbeta and 13 Jbeta primers. The assay was immunoSEQ multiplex PCR, and TCRdb's table has in-frame clones only and misses some. The sample comprises fewer than 150,000 clones, about three quarters of which are singletons, and roughly 4% rests with the top ten. The source material was PBMCs. The receptor source for this set is a man younger than 35 in good health and CMV-seronegative.

This clone has just a few counts. V and J are TRBV11-2 and TRBJ2-5; TRBD1 agrees at 8 bases. Germline trimming cut 8 bases from V and 0 bases from J; bases unmatched to any gene: 8. This CDR3 has 15 amino acids. Germline CDR1 and CDR2: SGHAT and FQNNGV. This CDR3 reads CASWATGANQETQYF. The CDR3 DNA sequence: TGTGCCAGCTGGGCGACAGGGGCGAACCAAGAGACCCAGTACTTC.

V is TRBV5-1 and J is TRBJ2-3, with 7 bases that match TRBD2. Looked up from germline, CDR1 is SGHRS and CDR2 is YFSETQ. The ends lost 2 bases at V and 8 bases at J; junction bases unmatched: 2. The CDR3 consists of 12 residues. As DNA, the CDR3 is TGCGCCAGCAGCTTCGGGGAGGGTACGCAGTATTTT. Its translation: CASSFGEGTQYF.

This clone was observed a handful of times. The chain uses TRBV27 and TRBJ1-1; a weak D match, TRBD1 (6 bases). Trimming took 6 bases from V and 4 from J, leaving 15 bases between them. In germline, CDR1 is MNHEY, CDR2 SMNVEV (reference sequence). CDR3 length: 14 residues. CDR3 loop: CASRPTGGLTEAFF. The CDR3 DNA is TGTGCCAGCAGGCCGACAGGTGGACTCACTGAAGCTTTCTTT.